This entry concerns a single TCR beta chain. This CDR3 spans 14 amino acids. V lost 6 bases, J lost 3 bases, and 14 bases lay in between. Germline V gene lookup returns CDR1 SGHAT and CDR2 FQNNGV. Original handling: Amplification with reference gene primers provided the estimates of nucleated cell counts. Sequencing was performed with immunoSEQ multiplex PCR; in TCRdb, only in-frame clones are kept and a portion is missing. The D gene and trimming were derived from the DNA, and the V and J assignments and clone size from that table. The data show 250,000 to 300,000 clones, around 87% seen once. These data are taken from a study of blood T cell repertoires in COVID-19. Study details: The United States, Italy and Spain were the sources of the acute and convalescent COVID-19 samples. Sources were T cells, B-cell-depleted T cells, or PBMCs; the material itself was cDNA or gDNA.

This clonotype was sampled from a woman in her 40s who had recovered from COVID-19. The chain uses TRBV11-2 and TRBJ2-5, with no clear D. Sequenced: peripheral blood. Written as DNA, the CDR3 is TGTGCCAGCAGGCACGGTCCCCGGGAAGAGACCCAGTACTTC. This encodes CASRHGPREETQYF.